Each of the 21 T cell receptor beta chains below was sequenced from the same sample in a study of identical twins. TCRdb itself ran the 5' RACE reads through MiXCR, one entry per CDR3 protein. The table lists 450,000 to 500,000 distinct CDR3 sequences, 14% of them singletons. Separately, the same data were catalogued under a study of yellow fever vaccine responses in identical twins.

Sequenced material: CD4+ T cells sorted from blood. Receptor source: a woman aged 18-29 years in good health.

This sequence joins TRBV20-1 and TRBJ2-1; no firm D call. CDR3 length equals 12 residues. Germline lookup yields CDR1 DFQATT and CDR2 SNEGSKA (reference sequence). V gave up 6 bases and J gave up 4 bases, with 10 bases separating them. Here the CDR3 DNA reads TGCAGTGCGAACGGAAAGTACAATGAGCAGTTCTTC. Its translation is CSANGKYNEQFF.

This clonotype appeared many times. V gene TRBV18 combines with J gene TRBJ2-3, with 11 positions matching TRBD2. The CDR3 spans 16 residues. Germline trimming cut 3 bases from V and 1 base from J; bases unmatched to any gene: 3. Germline lookup yields CDR1 KGHSH and CDR2 LQKENI. The CDR3 loop reads CASSPLAGGRTDTQYF. The CDR3 DNA reads TGTGCCAGCTCACCTCTAGCGGGGGGACGCACAGATACGCAGTATTTT.

In its sample, this clonotype was seen a few times. The CDR3 DNA reads as TGTGCCAGCAGCCTCCTCGGACAGGGAGTCTACAATGAGCAGTTCTTC. It yields the protein CASSLLGQGVYNEQFF. The chain is built from TRBV7-9 and TRBJ2-1, with 8 bases matching TRBD1. The J segment lost 3 bases and the V segment lost 5 bases, leaving 9 bases of the junction unmatched. The germline CDR1 and CDR2 sequences are SEHNR and FQNEAQ (reference sequence). This CDR3 contains 16 residues.

The chain combines TRBV6-5 with TRBJ2-3, with D possibly being TRBD2 (6 bases). V was clipped by 2 bases and J by 3 bases, with 15 bases between them. Germline V gene sequence: CDR1 MNHEY, CDR2 SVGAGI. This CDR3 has 16 residues. As DNA, the CDR3 is TGTGCCAGCAGTTACCGGCCTGGGGGGATGACAGATACGCAGTATTTT. As protein: CASSYRPGGMTDTQYF.

This clonotype was observed a few times. This chain connects TRBV29-1 to TRBJ2-5, with D possibly matching TRBD1 (6 bases). The ends were cut back, 3 bases at V and 5 bases at J, with 19 bases in the middle. The CDR3 contains 15 residues. Germline V gene lookup returns CDR1 SQVTM and CDR2 ANQGSEA. The CDR3 DNA reads TGCAGCGTTGATAATTGGGCAGGGGTTTTGGAGACCCAGTACTTC. The encoded protein is CSVDNWAGVLETQYF.

The chain couples TRBV29-1 to TRBJ2-5; D is ambiguous. The germline gives CDR1 SQVTM, CDR2 ANQGSEA. The CDR3 length is 14 residues. V was trimmed by 4 bases and J by 5 bases, leaving 17 bases between them. The CDR3 here is CSVGASDGRETQYF. For the CDR3, the DNA is TGCAGCGTTGGGGCGAGCGACGGAAGGGAGACCCAGTACTTC.

The chain uses TRBV18 and TRBJ1-1, with 9 bases matching TRBD1. Looked up from germline, CDR1 is KGHSH and CDR2 is LQKENI. V trimming: 4 bases; J trimming: 5 bases; junction bases outside the gene matches: 5. This CDR3 spans 14 amino acids. The CDR3 coding sequence is TGTGCCAGCTCACTGACAGGGGGTAAGACTGAAGCTTTCTTT. This sequence encodes CASSLTGGKTEAFF. Together with reference TRBV18 and TRBJ1-1, the CDR3 gives the full variable domain: NAGVMQNPRHLVRRRGQEARLRCSPMKGHSHVYWYRQLPEEGLKFMVYLQKENIIDESGMPKERFSAEFPKEGPSILRIQQVVRGDSAAYFCASSLTGGKTEAFFGQGTRLTVV.

The chain has TRBV29-1 and TRBJ2-7; 12 nucleotides line up with TRBD2. In germline, CDR1 is SQVTM, CDR2 ANQGSEA. This CDR3 is 14 amino acids long. Trimming took 5 bases from V and 0 from J; bases not matched to a gene: 2. The CDR3 spells CSVLAGGSSYEQYF. Written as DNA, the CDR3 is TGCAGCGTTCTAGCGGGAGGGAGCTCCTACGAGCAGTACTTC.

This clonotype was counted many times. The chain joins TRBV4-1 to TRBJ2-7; weak D call: TRBD2 (5 bases). The germline V gene encodes CDR1 MGHRA and CDR2 YSYEKL. This CDR3 comprises 14 residues. Trimming cost V 4 bases and J 7 bases, with 17 bases left between them. The CDR3 DNA is TGCGCCAGCAGCCGTGATGGAATTACGGGGGAGCAGTACTTC. The encoded protein is CASSRDGITGEQYF.

The chain recombines TRBV7-9 with TRBJ2-7, with TRBD2 matching 13 bases. The CDR3 loop spans 16 amino acids. Germline values: CDR1 SEHNR, CDR2 FQNEAQ (reference sequence). The V gene end was trimmed by 5 bases and the J gene end by 3 bases; junction bases not matched to a gene: 7. The CDR3 DNA is TGTGCCAGCAGCACAGGACTAGCGGGGGACCTCTACGAGCAGTACTTC. Residues: CASSTGLAGDLYEQYF.

V is TRBV12-3 or TRBV12-4 and J is TRBJ2-2; no firm D call. Trimming stripped 7 bases from V and 5 bases from J, with 8 bases between. There are 12 residues in the CDR3. The CDR3 bases are TGTGCCAGCACCGATGATACCGGGGAGCTGTTTTTT. As protein: CASTDDTGELFF.

The V call is TRBV7-8, the J call TRBJ2-1; 13 bases fit TRBD2. This CDR3 spans 16 amino acids. Looked up from germline, CDR1 is SGHVS and CDR2 is FQNEAQ. V lost 0 bases and J lost 9; bases outside the gene matches: 5. The CDR3 DNA is TGTGCCAGCAGCTTAGCACTAGCGGGGGGGGGAGGTGAGCAGTTCTTC. Translated, it gives CASSLALAGGGGEQFF.

The J gene is TRBJ1-5, the V gene TRBV4-1; D remains ambiguous. Germline CDR1 reads MGHRA; CDR2 reads YSYEKL. The V gene lost 0 bases and the J gene lost 9 bases, with 9 bases spanning the gap. The CDR3 loop spans 13 amino acids. CDR3 coding DNA: TGCGCCAGCAGCCAAGAAAGCGGCGGGCCCCAGCATTTT. Encoded protein: CASSQESGGPQHF.

In this sample, this clonotype turned up many times. The chain employs TRBV12-3 or TRBV12-4 and TRBJ1-1; the D is unclear. Trimming left V 3 bases short and J 0 bases short, with 8 bases between. This CDR3 comprises 14 residues. In DNA form, the CDR3 reads TGTGCCAGCAGTTTGTCCGGGTTGAACACTGAAGCTTTCTTT. It is translated as CASSLSGLNTEAFF.

This clonotype occurred a few times. The chain carries TRBV7-9 and TRBJ2-1, with 11 bases aligning to TRBD2. The CDR3 covers 15 residues. Looked up from germline, CDR1 is SEHNR and CDR2 is FQNEAQ (reference sequence). Unmatched junction bases numbered 1, after V lost 0 bases and J lost 6 bases. This chain's CDR3 is CASSLAGTSGNEQFF. In DNA form, the CDR3 reads TGTGCCAGCAGCTTAGCGGGGACTAGCGGCAATGAGCAGTTCTTC.

This clonotype was seen many times. The chain links TRBV12-3 or TRBV12-4 to TRBJ1-2, with TRBD1 matching 9 bases. The CDR3 has 14 amino acids. V dropped 6 bases and J dropped 3; count of bases not matched to a gene: 5. For the CDR3, the DNA is TGTGCCAGCAGCATAACAGGGGGCGACTATGGCTACACCTTC. This sequence encodes CASSITGGDYGYTF.

This clonotype was detected many times. The chain combines TRBV4-3 with TRBJ1-5; 7 bases are shared with TRBD1. The CDR3 is 17 residues long. The junction had 12 bases not matched to a gene; V was cut back by 4 bases and J by 3 bases. Germline V gene data show CDR1 as LGHNA and CDR2 as YSLEER. Written as DNA, the CDR3 is TGCGCCAGCAGCCGCCACCGGGGGACAGACAACAATCAGCCCCAGCATTTT. Its translation is CASSRHRGTDNNQPQHF.

The V and J genes are TRBV7-9 and TRBJ1-3, with 7 bases identical to TRBD1. CDR1 and CDR2 from the germline V gene are SEHNR and FQNEAQ (reference sequence). CDR3 length: 16 amino acids. J was trimmed by 0 bases and V by 7 bases; bases with no gene match: 9. The CDR3 protein is CASMTQGGSSGNTIYF. The CDR3 DNA sequence: TGTGCCAGCATGACGCAGGGGGGAAGCTCTGGAAACACCATATATTTT.

This clonotype was recorded a few times. The CDR3 nucleotides are TGTGCCACCAGGTCGGGGACAGGGGGCTCTGGCTACACCTTC. Translating it yields CATRSGTGGSGYTF. The chain recombines TRBV15 with TRBJ1-2, with 12 bases identical to TRBD1. Per the germline V gene, CDR1 is LNHNV and CDR2 is YYDKDF (reference sequence). The ends lost 6 bases at V and 7 bases at J; junction bases unmatched: 6. The length of the CDR3 is 14 residues.

In its sample, this clonotype was seen a few times. The J gene is TRBJ2-7, the V gene TRBV18, with D possibly being TRBD1 (5 bases). The CDR3 consists of 13 residues. Germline CDR1 KGHSH, CDR2 LQKENI. V lost 2 bases and J lost 3, with 8 bases in between. The CDR3 DNA reads as TGTGCCAGCTCACCAGGGGCGTACTACGAGCAGTACTTC. This gives the protein CASSPGAYYEQYF.

This clonotype was counted at least ten times. The chain carries TRBV12-3 or TRBV12-4 and TRBJ2-2; either TRBD1 or TRBD2 may supply D (6 bases each). Trimming removed 3 bases at V and 7 bases at J, with 15 bases between. The CDR3 is made up of 15 amino acids. CDR3 in amino acids: CASSLGLGGNGELFF. The CDR3, as DNA: TGTGCCAGCAGTTTGGGACTGGGGGGCAACGGGGAGCTGTTTTTT.